This TCR beta chain stems from a study of cytomegalovirus exposure and HLA in healthy donors. Whole-study results and caveats: The study flagged roughly 160 TCR beta chains as cytomegalovirus-associated.

TCRdb's table, derived via immunoSEQ multiplex PCR, lists solely in-frame clones and lacks some. The table has hundreds of thousands of clones, 70% to 90% seen once. The donors belonged to the approximately 120-subject validation cohort, separate from the approximately 700-subject first cohort. CDR1 and CDR2 from the germline V gene are MNHEY and SMNVEV (reference sequence). CDR3 size: 19 residues. With 0 bases clipped from V and 12 bases from J, the junction kept 21 bases outside the gene matches. As concerns this clone: The antigen is unknown.

The V and J genes are TRBV27 and TRBJ2-1; 9 bases agree with TRBD1. Sequencing was carried out using PBMCs. The receptor's source is a woman under 30 in good health and CMV-seronegative. The CDR3 DNA is TGTGCCAGCAGTTTATCCGCTACGACTACCCCGGGACAGGGTAGGGGGCAGTTCTTC. This codes for CASSLSATTTPGQGRGQFF.